This T cell receptor beta chain was sequenced during a study of cytomegalovirus exposure and HLA in healthy donors. Study results and caveats: Later analysis showed TCR association rates varying by HLA locus, highest for DRB1 and lowest for HLA-C. Among TCR beta chains of equal frequency, HLA-associated ones were more clonally expanded in a later analysis. In a later analysis, TCR beta V- and J-gene trimming showed a link to a missense DCLRE1C variant.

In the case of this clone: Its specificity is not known.

With 60 Vbeta and 13 Jbeta primers, the PCR was carried out. Original data processing: Roughly 12 million of some 80 million unique TCR beta chains were shared, per a later count. Measured with immunoSEQ multiplex PCR; TCRdb has only the in-frame clones, and not every one. V, J and clone size were drawn from that table, and D and trimming were deduced from the DNA. The sample consists of approximately 160,000 clones, roughly four fifths of them appearing once. Germline loops: CDR1 SEHNR, CDR2 FQNEAQ (reference sequence). Trimming removed 4 bases at V and 6 bases at J, with 9 bases between. This CDR3 is 12 amino acids long.

The chain couples TRBV7-9 to TRBJ1-1, with D unresolved. The sequenced material came from PBMCs. The clonotype comes from a woman aged 40 to 49 in good health and CMV-seronegative. CDR3 amino acids: CASSSMRAEAFF. In DNA, the CDR3 is TGTGCCAGCAGCTCTATGAGGGCTGAAGCTTTCTTT. Looking up the rest from reference TRBV7-9 and TRBJ1-1 gives the full variable domain: DTGVSQNPRHKITKRGQNVTFRCDPISEHNRLYWYRQTLGQGPEFLTYFQNEAQLEKSRLLSDRFSAERPKGSFSTLEIQRTEQGDSAMYLCASSSMRAEAFFGQGTRLTVV.